This entry features one TCR beta chain sequence. Its specificity is unknown. Clones were read by immunoSEQ multiplex PCR, and TCRdb kept only the in-frame ones, dropping some. The profile covers about 3,400 clones, with around 94% appearing a single time and over 2.5% taken by the ten largest. The data were obtained in a study of chemoradiotherapy in HPV16-positive cancers. Whole-study context: Candidate HPV-specific clones and shared TCR motifs came from two HPV16-positive patients.

After removal of 7 bases from V and 6 bases from J, the junction contained 13 bases not matched to a gene. The CDR3 contains 16 residues. Germline assignment: CDR1 SEHNR and CDR2 FQNEAQ (reference sequence). Whole-study results and caveats: The functional HPV-specific definition rests on just a couple of HPV16-positive patients.

Repertoires were sampled repeatedly during chemoradiotherapy. This receptor was identified in a human donor with HPV-associated anogenital cancer. The rearrangement uses TRBV7-9 and TRBJ2-2; 8 bases line up with TRBD1. This specimen was taken from a patient who underwent chemoradiotherapy. CDR3 nucleotides: TGTGCCAGCACCCTCGGACAGGGACGTCTGGCCGGGGAGCTGTTTTTT. It yields the protein CASTLGQGRLAGELFF.